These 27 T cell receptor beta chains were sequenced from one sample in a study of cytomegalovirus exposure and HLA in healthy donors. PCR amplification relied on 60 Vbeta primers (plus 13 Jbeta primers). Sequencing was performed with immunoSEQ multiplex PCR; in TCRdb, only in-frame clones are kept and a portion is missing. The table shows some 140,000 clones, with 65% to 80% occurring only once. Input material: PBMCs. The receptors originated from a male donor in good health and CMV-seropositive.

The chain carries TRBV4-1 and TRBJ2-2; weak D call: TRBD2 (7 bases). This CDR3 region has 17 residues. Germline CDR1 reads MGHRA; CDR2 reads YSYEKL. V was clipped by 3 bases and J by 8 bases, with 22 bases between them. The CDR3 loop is CASSQVRGGAMGGELFF. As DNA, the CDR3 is TGCGCCAGCAGCCAGGTCCGTGGGGGGGCCATGGGAGGGGAGCTGTTTTTT.

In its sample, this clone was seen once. CDR3 sequence: CASSQYRVDTQYF. CDR3 coding DNA: TGCGCCAGCAGCCAATATCGAGTGGATACGCAGTATTTT. The chain is built from TRBV4-3 and TRBJ2-3, with no clear D. Germline assignment: CDR1 LGHNA and CDR2 YSLEER. Trimming removed 2 bases from V and 6 bases from J, with 9 bases in between. The CDR3 is 13 amino acids.

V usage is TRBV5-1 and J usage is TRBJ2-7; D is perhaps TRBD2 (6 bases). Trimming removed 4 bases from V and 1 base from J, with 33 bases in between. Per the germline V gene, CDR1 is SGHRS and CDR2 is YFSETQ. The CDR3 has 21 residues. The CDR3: CASSPSGTLFWASEISYEQYF. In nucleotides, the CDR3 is TGCGCCAGCAGCCCGTCCGGGACTCTCTTCTGGGCTAGCGAGATTTCCTACGAGCAGTACTTC. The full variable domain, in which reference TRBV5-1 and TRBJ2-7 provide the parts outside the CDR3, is KAGVTQTPRYLIKTRGQQVTLSCSPISGHRSVSWYQQTPGQGLQFLFEYFSETQRNKGNFPGRFSGRQFSNSRSEMNVSTLELGDSALYLCASSPSGTLFWASEISYEQYFGPGTRLTVT.

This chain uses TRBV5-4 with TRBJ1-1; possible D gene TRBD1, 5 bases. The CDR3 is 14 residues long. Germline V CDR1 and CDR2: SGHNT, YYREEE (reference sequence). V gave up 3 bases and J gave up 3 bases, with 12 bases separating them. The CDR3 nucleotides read TGTGCCAGCAGCTCAACAGGTATGGACACTGAAGCTTTCTTT. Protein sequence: CASSSTGMDTEAFF.

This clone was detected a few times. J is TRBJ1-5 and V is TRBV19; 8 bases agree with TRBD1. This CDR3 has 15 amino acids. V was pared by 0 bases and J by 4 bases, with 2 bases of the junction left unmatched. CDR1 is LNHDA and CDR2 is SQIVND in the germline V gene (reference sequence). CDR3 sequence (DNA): TGTGCCAGTAGTATAGATGGACAGGGTAATCAGCCCCAGCATTTT. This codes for CASSIDGQGNQPQHF.

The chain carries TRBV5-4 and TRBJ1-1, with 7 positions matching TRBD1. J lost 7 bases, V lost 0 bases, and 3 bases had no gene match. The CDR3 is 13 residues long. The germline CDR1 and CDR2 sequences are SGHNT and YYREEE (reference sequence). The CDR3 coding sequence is TGTGCCAGCAGCTTGGACAGGGGCAATGAAGCTTTCTTT. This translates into CASSLDRGNEAFF.

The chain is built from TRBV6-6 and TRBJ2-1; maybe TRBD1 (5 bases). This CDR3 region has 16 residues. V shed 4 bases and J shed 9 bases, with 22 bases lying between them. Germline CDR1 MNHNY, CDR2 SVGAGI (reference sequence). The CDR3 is CASSSEPQGIRGEQFF. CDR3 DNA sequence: TGTGCCAGCAGTTCTGAACCGCAGGGAATTAGGGGTGAGCAGTTCTTC.

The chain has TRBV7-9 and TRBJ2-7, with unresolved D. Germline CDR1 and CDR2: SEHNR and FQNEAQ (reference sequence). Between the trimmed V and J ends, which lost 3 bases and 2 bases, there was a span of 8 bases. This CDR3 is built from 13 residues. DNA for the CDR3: TGTGCCAGCAGCTTTAGCAGTGCCTACGAGCAGTACTTC. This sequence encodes CASSFSSAYEQYF.

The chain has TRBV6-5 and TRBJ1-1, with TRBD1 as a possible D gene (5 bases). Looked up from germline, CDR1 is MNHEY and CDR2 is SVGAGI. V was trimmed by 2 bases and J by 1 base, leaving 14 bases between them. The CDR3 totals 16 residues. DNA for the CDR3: TGTGCCAGCAGTTACCCCGGGCGGGGGGGGAACACTGAAGCTTTCTTT. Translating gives CASSYPGRGGNTEAFF.

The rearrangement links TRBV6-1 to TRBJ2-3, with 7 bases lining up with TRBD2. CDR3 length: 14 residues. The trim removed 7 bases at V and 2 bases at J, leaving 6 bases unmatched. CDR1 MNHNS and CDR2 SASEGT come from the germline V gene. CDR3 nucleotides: TGTGCCAGCACCTCGGGGGGTGCCACAGATACGCAGTATTTT. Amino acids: CASTSGGATDTQYF.

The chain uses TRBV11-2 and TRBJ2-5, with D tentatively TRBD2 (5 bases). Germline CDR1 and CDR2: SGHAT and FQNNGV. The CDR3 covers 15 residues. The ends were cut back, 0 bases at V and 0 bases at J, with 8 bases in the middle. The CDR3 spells CASSLDGLDQETQYF. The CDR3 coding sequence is TGTGCCAGCAGCTTAGACGGACTTGACCAAGAGACCCAGTACTTC.

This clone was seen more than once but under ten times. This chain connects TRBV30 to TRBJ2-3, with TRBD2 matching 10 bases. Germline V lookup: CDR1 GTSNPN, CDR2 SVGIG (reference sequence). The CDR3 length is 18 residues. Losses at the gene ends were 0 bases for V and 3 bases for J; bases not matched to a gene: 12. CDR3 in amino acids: CAWSVPSGSYRRTDTQYF. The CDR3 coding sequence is TGTGCCTGGAGTGTACCTAGCGGGAGTTATCGGAGGACAGATACGCAGTATTTT.

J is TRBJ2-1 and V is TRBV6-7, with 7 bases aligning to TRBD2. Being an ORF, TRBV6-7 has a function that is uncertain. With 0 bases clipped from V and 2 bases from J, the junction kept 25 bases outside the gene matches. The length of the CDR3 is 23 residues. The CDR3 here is CASSYSQFCGTTRCGRAYNEQFF. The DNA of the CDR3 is TGTGCCAGCAGTTACTCGCAATTCTGTGGGACGACTCGCTGTGGGAGGGCCTACAATGAGCAGTTCTTC.

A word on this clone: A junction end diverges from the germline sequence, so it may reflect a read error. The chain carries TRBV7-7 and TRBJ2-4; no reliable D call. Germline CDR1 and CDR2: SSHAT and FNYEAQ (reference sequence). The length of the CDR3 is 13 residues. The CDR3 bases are TGTGCTAGCAGCCCCCCCGAGTCGTCCATTCAGTACTTC. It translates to CASSPPESSIQYF.

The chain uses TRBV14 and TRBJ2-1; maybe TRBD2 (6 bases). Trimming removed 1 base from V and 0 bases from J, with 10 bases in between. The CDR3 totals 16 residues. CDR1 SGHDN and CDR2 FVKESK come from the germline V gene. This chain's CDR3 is CASSQGPGSSYNEQFF. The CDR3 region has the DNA TGTGCCAGCAGCCAAGGGCCCGGGAGCTCCTACAATGAGCAGTTCTTC.

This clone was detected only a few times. CDR3 DNA: TGTGCCAGTAGTAGCGGGACTACATACAATGAGCAGTTCTTC. Translating it yields CASSSGTTYNEQFF. The rearrangement joins TRBV19 to TRBJ2-1, with 7 bases that match TRBD2. The CDR3 is 14 amino acids. V lost 4 bases to trimming and J lost 4 bases; unmatched junction nucleotides: 4. CDR1 LNHDA and CDR2 SQIVND come from the germline V gene (reference sequence).

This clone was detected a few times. The CDR3 protein is CASSLPTGGNEQFF. The CDR3 DNA sequence: TGTGCTAGTAGCCTACCGACAGGGGGCAATGAGCAGTTCTTC. This chain uses TRBV12-5 with TRBJ2-1; 9 positions match TRBD1. Germline values: CDR1 LGHNT, CDR2 FRNRAP. The CDR3 runs 14 residues. V shed 8 bases, J shed 6 bases, and the junction held 8 bases outside the gene matches.

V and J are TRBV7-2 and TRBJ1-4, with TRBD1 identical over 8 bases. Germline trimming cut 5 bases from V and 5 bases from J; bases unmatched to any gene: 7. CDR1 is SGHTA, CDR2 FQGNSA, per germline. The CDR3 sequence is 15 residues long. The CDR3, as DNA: TGTGCCAGCAGCCTGCGGACAGGGCAAAATGAAAAACTGTTTTTT. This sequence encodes CASSLRTGQNEKLFF. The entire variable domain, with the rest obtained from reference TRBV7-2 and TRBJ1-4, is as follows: GAGVSQSPSNKVTEKGKDVELRCDPISGHTALYWYRQSLGQGLEFLIYFQGNSAPDKSGLPSDRFSAERTGGSVSTLTIQRTQQEDSAVYLCASSLRTGQNEKLFFGSGTQLSVL.

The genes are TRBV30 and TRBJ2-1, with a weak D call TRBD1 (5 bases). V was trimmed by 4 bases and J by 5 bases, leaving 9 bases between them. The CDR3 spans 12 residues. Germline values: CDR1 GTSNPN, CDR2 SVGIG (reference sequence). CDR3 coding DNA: TGTGCCTGGACAGGGTGGGACAATGAGCAGTTCTTC. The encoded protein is CAWTGWDNEQFF.

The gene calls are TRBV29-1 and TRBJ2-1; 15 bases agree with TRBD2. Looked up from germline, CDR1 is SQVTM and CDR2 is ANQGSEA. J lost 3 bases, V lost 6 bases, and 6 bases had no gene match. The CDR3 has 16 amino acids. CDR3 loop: CSVDQGLAGGYNEQFF. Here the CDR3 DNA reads TGCAGCGTGGACCAGGGACTAGCGGGAGGCTACAATGAGCAGTTCTTC.

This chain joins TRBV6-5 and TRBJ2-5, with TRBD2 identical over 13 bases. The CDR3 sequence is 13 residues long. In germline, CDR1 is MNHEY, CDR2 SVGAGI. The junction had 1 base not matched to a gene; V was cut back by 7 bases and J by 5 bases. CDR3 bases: TGTGCCAGCAAACTAGCGGGGGGGGAGACCCAGTACTTC. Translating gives CASKLAGGETQYF.

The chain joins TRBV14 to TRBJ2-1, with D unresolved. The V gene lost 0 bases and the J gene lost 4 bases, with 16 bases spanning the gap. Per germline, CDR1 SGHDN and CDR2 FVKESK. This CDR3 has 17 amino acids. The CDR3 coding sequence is TGTGCCAGCAGCCAAGAGATGGGCCTCCACTTATACAATGAGCAGTTCTTC. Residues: CASSQEMGLHLYNEQFF.

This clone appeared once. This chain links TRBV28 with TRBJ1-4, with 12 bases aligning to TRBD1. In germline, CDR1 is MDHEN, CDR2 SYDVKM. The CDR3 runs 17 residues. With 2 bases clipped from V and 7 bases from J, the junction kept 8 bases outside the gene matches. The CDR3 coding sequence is TGTGCCAGCAGTTTAGCCGGGACAGGGGGCGCGAGTGAAAAACTGTTTTTT. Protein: CASSLAGTGGASEKLFF.

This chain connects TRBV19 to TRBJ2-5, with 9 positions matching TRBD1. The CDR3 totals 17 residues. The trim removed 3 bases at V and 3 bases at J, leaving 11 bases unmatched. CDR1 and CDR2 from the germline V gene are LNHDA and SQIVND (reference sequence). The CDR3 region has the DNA TGTGCCAGTAGTATTCGGACAGGGGCATATTGGGAAGAGACCCAGTACTTC. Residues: CASSIRTGAYWEETQYF.

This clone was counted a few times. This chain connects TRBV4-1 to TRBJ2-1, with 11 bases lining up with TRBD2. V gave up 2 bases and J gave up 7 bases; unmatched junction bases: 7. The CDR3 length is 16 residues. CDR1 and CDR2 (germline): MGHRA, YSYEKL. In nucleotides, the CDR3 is TGCGCCAGCAGCCAACACCTAGCGGGAGGAGGAAATGAGCAGTTCTTC. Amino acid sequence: CASSQHLAGGGNEQFF.

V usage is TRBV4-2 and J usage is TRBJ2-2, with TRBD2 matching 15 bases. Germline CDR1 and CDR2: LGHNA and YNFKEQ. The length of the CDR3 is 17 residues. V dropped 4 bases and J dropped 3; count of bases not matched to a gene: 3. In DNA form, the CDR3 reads TGTGCCAGCAGCCTGGGACTAGCGGGGGGCGACACCGGGGAGCTGTTTTTT. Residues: CASSLGLAGGDTGELFF.

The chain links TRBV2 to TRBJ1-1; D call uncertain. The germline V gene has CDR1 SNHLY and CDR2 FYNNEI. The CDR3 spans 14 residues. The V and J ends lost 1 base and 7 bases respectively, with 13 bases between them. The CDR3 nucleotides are TGTGCCAGCAGTGAAGGTCCCCAGTCGGGTGAAGCTTTCTTT. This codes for CASSEGPQSGEAFF.